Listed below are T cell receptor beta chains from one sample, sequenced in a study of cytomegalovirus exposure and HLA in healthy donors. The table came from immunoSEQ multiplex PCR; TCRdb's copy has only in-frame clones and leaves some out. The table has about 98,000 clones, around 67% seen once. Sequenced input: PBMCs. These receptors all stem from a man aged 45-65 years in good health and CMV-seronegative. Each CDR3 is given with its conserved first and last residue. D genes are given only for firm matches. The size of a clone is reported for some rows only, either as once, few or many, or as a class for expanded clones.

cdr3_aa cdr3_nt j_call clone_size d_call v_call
CASNPQGRKTQYF TGTGCCAGCAACCCACAGGGGAGAAAGACCCAGTACTTC TRBJ2-5 . TRBD1 TRBV6-5
CATSREGLSGNTIYF TGTGCCACCAGCAGAGAGGGACTCTCTGGAAACACCATATATTTT TRBJ1-3 . . TRBV15
CASSSVGGDTQYF TGCGCCAGCAGCTCAGTCGGAGGAGATACGCAGTATTTT TRBJ2-3 . . TRBV5-1
CASSLVREGRSYNEQFF TGTGCCAGCAGCTTAGTGCGGGAGGGCCGATCCTACAATGAGCAGTTCTTC TRBJ2-1 . TRBD2 TRBV11-3
CASSESAGTGNTIYF TGTGCCAGCAGTGAAAGTGCGGGTACTGGAAACACCATATATTTT TRBJ1-3 . . TRBV2
CASSSGTGPYEQYF TGCGCCAGCAGCTCGGGGACAGGGCCCTACGAGCAGTACTTC TRBJ2-7 . TRBD1 TRBV5-1
CASSFTGTRTEAFF TGTGCCAGCAGCTTCACAGGGACCCGGACTGAAGCTTTCTTT TRBJ1-1 few . TRBV5-5
CASSLIQGQGEKLFF TGTGCCAGCAGTTTAATCCAGGGGCAGGGAGAAAAACTGTTTTTT TRBJ1-4 . . TRBV27
CASREGNTEAFF TGTGCCAGCAGAGAGGGAAACACTGAAGCTTTCTTT TRBJ1-1 . . TRBV6-1
CATPLDSPAFEQYF TGTGCCACCCCCCTAGACAGTCCCGCCTTTGAGCAGTACTTC TRBJ2-7 few . TRBV27
CASSDSASGGAHTQYF TGTGCCAGCAGTGACTCGGCTAGCGGGGGGGCTCATACGCAGTATTTT TRBJ2-3 few TRBD2 TRBV6-4
CASSVRQGVSYNSPLHF TGTGCCAGCAGCGTACGGCAGGGGGTCTCCTATAATTCACCCCTCCACTTT TRBJ1-6 . TRBD1 TRBV9
CASSLVRTGGAEAFF TGTGCCAGCAGCTTAGTTCGGACAGGGGGTGCTGAAGCTTTCTTT TRBJ1-1 . TRBD1 TRBV7-9
CASSYTGVSTGELFF TGTGCCAGCAGTTACACCGGGGTTAGCACCGGGGAGCTGTTTTTT TRBJ2-2 . . TRBV6-5
CSSSPSNEQFF TGTTCCAGCAGCCCCAGTAATGAGCAGTTCTTC TRBJ2-1 once . TRBV7-9
CAISEPGGPDYGYTF TGTGCCATCAGTGAGCCAGGGGGCCCGGACTATGGCTACACCTTC TRBJ1-2 . TRBD1 TRBV10-3
CASRPRTGGTEAFF TGTGCCAGCAGACCCCGGACAGGGGGCACTGAAGCTTTCTTT TRBJ1-1 . TRBD1 TRBV25-1
CASSLSQGYEQYF TGTGCCAGCAGTTTATCTCAGGGCTACGAGCAGTACTTC TRBJ2-7 once . TRBV28